Below, one TCR beta chain is given with its context. This CDR3 is built from 14 residues. Germline V gene lookup returns CDR1 LNHDA and CDR2 SQIVND (reference sequence). This entry comes from a study of monozygotic twins with inflammatory bowel disease. TCRdb derives one entry per CDR3 protein from the 5' RACE reads, leaving out DNA. Its table lists approximately 390,000 distinct CDR3 sequences. The clonotype originates from a human donor with ulcerative colitis or Crohn's disease, or a healthy co-twin of an affected twin (not recorded which). The sample was blood. The genes are TRBV19 and TRBJ1-1. The CDR3 region is CASGRDYSNTEAFF.